The TCR beta chain described here comes from a study of shared clonotypes between healthy human individuals. V lost 2 bases and J 4 bases, leaving 9 bases between the germline ends. The germline gives CDR1 SQVTM, CDR2 ANQGSEA. The CDR3 is 13 amino acids. Assay: immunoSEQ multiplex PCR; the TCRdb copy retains only in-frame clones and omits some. The table records approximately 640,000 clones, 90% of them present only once. Sequenced input: memory CD8+ T cells from PBMCs. This sample's subset: CD45RO+ cells pooled with CCR7-negative TemRA cells. The TCR sequence derives from a man between 18 and 29 years old in good health. Some clones in this sample may be carry-over from other donors' samples. The chain employs TRBV29-1 and TRBJ2-1; no reliable D call. Here the CDR3 reads CSVEYFGYNEQFF. CDR3 bases: TGCAGCGTTGAATACTTCGGGTACAATGAGCAGTTCTTC.